Listed below are T cell receptor beta chains from one sample, sequenced in a study of PD-1 blockade in classical Hodgkin lymphoma. Measured with immunoSEQ multiplex PCR; TCRdb has only the in-frame clones, and not every one. In the table there are tens of thousands of clones, around 79% of which are singletons. The sample was peripheral blood mononuclear cells (PBMCs), taken before the fourth cycle of nivolumab. The source is a human donor with classical Hodgkin lymphoma. Each CDR3 is given with its conserved first and last residue.

>TRBJ2-1|TRBV6-5
CASSYALSSYNEQFF
>TRBJ2-2|TRBV11-2
CASSLVGSNTGELFF
>TRBJ2-1|TRBV7-2
CASSLRTQYEQFF
>TRBJ2-1|TRBV21-1
CASSKRKGRSSYNEQFF
>TRBJ1-4|TRBV4-1
CASSQSRDPSNEKLFF
>TRBJ2-7|TRBV10-3
CAISGASEDYEQYF
>TRBJ2-4|TRBV6-5
CASRVGQGPTYF
>TRBJ2-3|TRBV28
CASTQGTSKDTQYF
>TRBJ1-1|TRBV7-6
CASSSSAYTEAFF
>TRBJ2-7|TRBV7-9
CASSPRTSVDYEQYF
>TRBJ1-1|TRBV7-9
CASSLRQGGDTEAFF
>TRBJ2-1|TRBV2
CASSSDRSSYNEQFF
>TRBJ2-1|TRBV28
CASNHLSSYNEQFF
>TRBJ2-1|TRBV30
CAWSGLDLAKFF
>TRBJ2-7|TRBV4-1
CASSPQPGQSSYEQYF
>TRBJ2-1|TRBV14
CASSHSTTRYNEQFF
>TRBJ2-3|TRBV19
CASSPSPAVSTDTQYF
>TRBJ2-3|TRBV19
CASSIPGGADTQYF
>TRBJ1-3|TRBV14
CASSQGWGGSGNTIYF
>TRBJ1-1|TRBV5-4
CASSLGMGEEAFF
>TRBJ2-3|TRBV11-2
CASSPRYTDTQYF
>TRBJ2-7|TRBV6-5
CASRMDRGPAYEQYF
>TRBJ2-2|TRBV15
CATSPRTGNTGELFF
>TRBJ1-1|TRBV5-1
CASSLALSNTEAFF
>TRBJ1-2|TRBV6-1
CASTYGTAGHYGYTF
>TRBJ2-1|TRBV27
CASSSTGTLYNEQFF
>TRBJ2-6|TRBV28
CASRAQGRANVLTF
>TRBJ2-5|TRBV9
CASSVGNSGQFQETQYF
>TRBJ2-7|TRBV6-1
CASRLTGGASYEQYF
>TRBJ1-1|TRBV7-9
CASSRYTEAFF
>TRBJ1-1|TRBV19
CASTNIGTGFYTEAFF
>TRBJ2-7|TRBV4-1
CASSQSVLINGIEQYF
>TRBJ1-2|TRBV18
CASSPRTASYGYTF
>TRBJ1-5|TRBV6-1
CASYGASTNQPQHF
>TRBJ2-7|TRBV5-1
CASSAGLAASYEQYF
>TRBJ2-7|TRBV7-8
CASSLGLAGGLGAQYF
>TRBJ2-7|TRBV30
CAWSLGAGVGEQYF
>TRBJ2-3|TRBV11-3
CASSLDGWGGTDTQYF
>TRBJ2-5|TRBV4-1
CASSKRDGQETQYF
>TRBJ2-3|TRBV13
CASSLKVGAAQYF
>TRBJ2-7|TRBV7-2
CASSPSGGLSYEQYF
>TRBJ1-4|TRBV28
CASSSGAGRTNEKLFF
>TRBJ2-1|TRBV13
CASSSDSFAYNEQFF
>TRBJ2-7|TRBV6-5
CASRIQGADSYEQYF
>TRBJ2-1|TRBV10-3
CAISLAGHYNEQFF
>TRBJ1-2|TRBV19
CASTSGGGHGYTF